The clone carrying this T cell receptor (beta chain) was counted once. The sample comes from a study of blood T cell repertoires in COVID-19. Study-wide context: The study drew acute and convalescent COVID-19 samples from the United States, Italy and Spain.

Sequencing was performed with immunoSEQ multiplex PCR; in TCRdb, only in-frame clones are kept and a portion is missing. This table holds about 160,000 clones, roughly 87% found once. This CDR3 contains 16 residues. Trimming removed 5 bases from V and 0 bases from J; junction bases left unmatched: 2. Germline-derived CDR1 and CDR2 are SEHNR and FQNEAQ (reference sequence). The V call is TRBV7-9, the J call TRBJ2-7, with TRBD2 matching 15 bases. The sequence was collected from a woman between 50 and 59 years old who had recovered from COVID-19. Specimen: PBMCs or T cells enriched from blood (not recorded which). CDR3 coding DNA: TGTGCCAGCAGCGGGACTAGCGGGAGGAGCTCCTACGAGCAGTACTTC. Translation: CASSGTSGRSSYEQYF.